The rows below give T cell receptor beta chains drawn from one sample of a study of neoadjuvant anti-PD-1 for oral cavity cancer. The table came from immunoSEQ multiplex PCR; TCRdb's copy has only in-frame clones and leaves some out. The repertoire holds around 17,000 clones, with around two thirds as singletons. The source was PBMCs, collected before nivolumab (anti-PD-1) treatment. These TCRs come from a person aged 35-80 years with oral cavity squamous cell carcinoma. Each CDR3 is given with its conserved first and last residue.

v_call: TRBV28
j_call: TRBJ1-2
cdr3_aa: CASSLQGSYGYTF

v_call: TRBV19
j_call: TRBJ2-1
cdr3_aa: CASSWGREADEQFF

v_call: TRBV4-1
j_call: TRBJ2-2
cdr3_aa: CASSQEGRVAGTGELFF

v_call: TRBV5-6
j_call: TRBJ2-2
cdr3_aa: CASSLRYNTGELFF

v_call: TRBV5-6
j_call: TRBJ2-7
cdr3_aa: CASSFFGTSGNEQYF

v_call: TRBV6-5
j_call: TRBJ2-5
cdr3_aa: CASNKQGQETQYF

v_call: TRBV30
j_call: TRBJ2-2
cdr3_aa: CAWSVHGEDSFSPNTGELFF

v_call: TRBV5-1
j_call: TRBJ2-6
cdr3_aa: CASSLEAIGSGANVLTF

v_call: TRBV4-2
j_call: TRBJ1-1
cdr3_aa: CASSQEIVGTEAFF

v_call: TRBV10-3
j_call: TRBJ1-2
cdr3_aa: CAISDSGGGTYGYTF

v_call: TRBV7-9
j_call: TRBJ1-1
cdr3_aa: CASSLEPAGEGGTEAFF

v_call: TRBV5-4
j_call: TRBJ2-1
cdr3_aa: CASSLKEGRDEQFF

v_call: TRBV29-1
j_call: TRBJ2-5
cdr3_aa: CSVDHDLSGRETQYF

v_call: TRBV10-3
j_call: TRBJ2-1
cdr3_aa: CAITRGAGEANEQFF

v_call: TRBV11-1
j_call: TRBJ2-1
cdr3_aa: CASSLYSGGVDEQFF

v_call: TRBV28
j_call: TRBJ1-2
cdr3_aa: CASSLLGPDSYTF

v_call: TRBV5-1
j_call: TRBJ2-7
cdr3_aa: CASSLGYDSLEQYF

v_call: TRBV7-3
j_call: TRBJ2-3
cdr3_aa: CASSPGTSATDTQYF

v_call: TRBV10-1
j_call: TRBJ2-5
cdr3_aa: CASSESGGHQETQYF

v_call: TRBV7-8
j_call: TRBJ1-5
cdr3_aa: CASSLERYSNQPQHF

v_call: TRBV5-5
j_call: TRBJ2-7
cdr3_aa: CASTPSSRFEQYF

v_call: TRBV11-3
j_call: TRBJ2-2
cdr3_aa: CASSPDTGELFF